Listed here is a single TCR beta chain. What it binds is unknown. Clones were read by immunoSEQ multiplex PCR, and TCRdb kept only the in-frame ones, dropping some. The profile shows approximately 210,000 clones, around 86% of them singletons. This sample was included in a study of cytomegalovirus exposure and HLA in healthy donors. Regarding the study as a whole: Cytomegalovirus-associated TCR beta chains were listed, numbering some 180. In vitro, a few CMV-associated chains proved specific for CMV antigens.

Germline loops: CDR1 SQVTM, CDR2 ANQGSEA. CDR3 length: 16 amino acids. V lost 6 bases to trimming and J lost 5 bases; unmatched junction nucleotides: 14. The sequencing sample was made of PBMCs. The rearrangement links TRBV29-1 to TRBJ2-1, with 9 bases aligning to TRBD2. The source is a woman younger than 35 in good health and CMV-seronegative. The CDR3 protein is CSVFPRGGALNNEQFF. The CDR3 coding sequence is TGCAGCGTATTCCCCCGCGGGGGGGCTTTGAACAATGAGCAGTTCTTC.